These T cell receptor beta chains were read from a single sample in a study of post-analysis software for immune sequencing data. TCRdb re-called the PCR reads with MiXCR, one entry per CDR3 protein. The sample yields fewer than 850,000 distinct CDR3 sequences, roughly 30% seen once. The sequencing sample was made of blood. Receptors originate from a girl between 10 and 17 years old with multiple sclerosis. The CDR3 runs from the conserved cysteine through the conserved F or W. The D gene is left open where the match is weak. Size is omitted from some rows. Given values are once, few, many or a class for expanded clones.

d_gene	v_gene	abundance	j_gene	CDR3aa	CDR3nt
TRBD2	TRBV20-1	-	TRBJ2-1	CSARDPGLELDEQFF	TGCAGTGCTAGAGATCCTGGACTAGAGTTAGATGAGCAGTTCTTC
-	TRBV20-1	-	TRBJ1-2	CSAEPYGYTF	TGCAGTGCGGAGCCGTATGGCTACACCTTC
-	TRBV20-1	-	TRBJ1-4	CSARANTANEKLFF	TGCAGTGCTAGAGCGAACACAGCGAATGAAAAACTGTTTTTT
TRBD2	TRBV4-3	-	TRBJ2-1	CASSQGTSGRHEQFF	TGCGCCAGCAGCCAAGGGACTAGCGGGAGGCATGAGCAGTTCTTC
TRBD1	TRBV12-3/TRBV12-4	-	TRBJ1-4	CASDTGVNNEKLFF	TGTGCCAGCGACACAGGGGTAAATAATGAAAAACTGTTTTTT
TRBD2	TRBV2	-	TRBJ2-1	CASRPNAGLDHEQFF	TGTGCCAGCAGGCCGAACGCGGGACTAGACCATGAGCAGTTCTTC
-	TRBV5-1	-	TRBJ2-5	CASSSGIFQETQYF	TGCGCCAGCAGCTCTGGGATATTCCAAGAGACCCAGTACTTC
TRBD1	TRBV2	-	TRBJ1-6	CASSVRQGGSPLHF	TGTGCCAGCAGTGTCAGACAGGGCGGTTCACCCCTCCACTTT
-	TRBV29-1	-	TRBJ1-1	CSVLLAAEAFF	TGCAGCGTTCTTTTGGCGGCTGAAGCTTTCTTT
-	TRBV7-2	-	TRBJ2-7	CASSYPNRATYEQYF	TGTGCCAGCAGCTACCCTAATAGGGCAACCTACGAGCAGTACTTC
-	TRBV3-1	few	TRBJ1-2	CASTLSLGGPTNYGYTF	TGTGCCAGCACTCTTAGTCTCGGCGGACCGACTAACTATGGCTACACCTTC
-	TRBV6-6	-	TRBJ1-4	CASSYSLQGLREKLFF	TGTGCCAGCAGTTACTCGCTTCAGGGTCTAAGGGAAAAACTGTTTTTT
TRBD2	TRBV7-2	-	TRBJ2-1	CASSLATGGANEQFF	TGTGCCAGCAGCTTAGCTACGGGGGGGGCCAATGAGCAGTTCTTC
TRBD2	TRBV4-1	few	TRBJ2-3	CASSQWASGSPEDTQYF	TGCGCCAGCAGCCAATGGGCTAGCGGGAGTCCTGAAGATACGCAGTATTTT
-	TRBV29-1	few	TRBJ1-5	CSIGGPRGPQHF	TGCAGCATAGGGGGGCCTAGAGGGCCCCAGCATTTT
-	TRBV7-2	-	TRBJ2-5	CASTLMGRAGTQYF	TGTGCCAGCACCCTTATGGGACGAGCTGGGACCCAGTACTTC
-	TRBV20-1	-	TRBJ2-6	CSARQGISGANVLTF	TGCAGTGCTAGACAGGGTATCTCTGGGGCCAACGTCCTGACTTTC
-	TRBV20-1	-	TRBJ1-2	CSASANLAGDGYTF	TGCAGTGCTAGCGCCAATCTGGCCGGGGATGGCTACACCTTC
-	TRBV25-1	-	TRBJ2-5	CASSDRRYQETQYF	TGTGCCAGCAGTGACCGGAGGTACCAAGAGACCCAGTACTTC
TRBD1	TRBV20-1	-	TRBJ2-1	CRGTGDSNEQFF	TGCAGGGGGACAGGGGACAGTAATGAGCAGTTCTTC
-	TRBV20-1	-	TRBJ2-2	CSAREDPLSTGELFF	TGCAGTGCTAGGGAGGACCCCCTTAGCACCGGGGAGCTGTTTTTT
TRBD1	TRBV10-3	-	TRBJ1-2	CAIRGGQVGPRYGYTF	TGTGCCATCAGGGGAGGACAGGTTGGTCCGAGATATGGCTACACCTTC
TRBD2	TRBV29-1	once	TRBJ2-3	CSVVREDPDMQYF	TGCAGCGTTGTGCGGGAGGACCCAGATATGCAGTATTTT
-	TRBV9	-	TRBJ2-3	CASSVGPPFTDTQYF	TGTGCCAGCAGCGTAGGTCCTCCTTTCACAGATACGCAGTATTTT
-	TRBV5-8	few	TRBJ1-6	CASSLVGTDHNSPLHF	TGTGCCAGCAGCTTGGTTGGGACGGACCATAATTCACCCCTCCACTTT
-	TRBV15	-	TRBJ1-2	CATSRANYGYTF	TGTGCCACCAGCAGAGCCAACTATGGCTACACCTTC
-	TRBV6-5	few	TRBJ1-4	CASSFSRPGIATNEKLFF	TGTGCCAGCAGTTTTTCAAGACCAGGGATTGCAACTAATGAAAAACTGTTTTTT
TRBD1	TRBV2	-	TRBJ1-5	CASQGGPGNQPQHF	TGTGCCAGCCAGGGGGGGCCGGGCAATCAGCCCCAGCATTTT
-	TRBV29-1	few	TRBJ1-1	CSVRAARNTEAFF	TGCAGCGTCCGGGCGGCCCGGAACACTGAAGCTTTCTTT
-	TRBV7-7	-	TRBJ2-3	CASSLGGGATDTQYF	TGTGCTAGCAGCTTAGGAGGGGGGGCAACAGATACGCAGTATTTT
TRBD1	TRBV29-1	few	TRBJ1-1	CSVRTGRNTEAFF	TGCAGCGTGAGGACAGGGCGGAACACTGAAGCTTTCTTT
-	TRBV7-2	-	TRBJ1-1	CASSLWGLEAFF	TGTGCCAGCAGCTTATGGGGCCTTGAAGCTTTCTTT
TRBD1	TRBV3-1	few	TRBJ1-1	CASSRLGQVNTEAFF	TGTGCCAGCAGCCGGCTGGGACAGGTTAACACTGAAGCTTTCTTT
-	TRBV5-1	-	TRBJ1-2	CASGTGPNGYTF	TGCGCCAGCGGCACCGGACCGAATGGCTACACCTTC
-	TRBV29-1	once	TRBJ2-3	CSVGVAGSDTQYF	TGCAGCGTTGGTGTAGCTGGTTCAGATACGCAGTATTTT
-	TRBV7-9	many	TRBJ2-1	CASSLGSGREQFF	TGTGCCAGCAGCTTAGGGTCGGGCAGAGAGCAGTTCTTC
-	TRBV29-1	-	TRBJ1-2	CSVQEMQGSYGYTF	TGCAGCGTTCAAGAAATGCAGGGGAGCTATGGCTACACCTTC
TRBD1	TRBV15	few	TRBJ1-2	CAASGGSNYGYTF	TGTGCCGCCTCAGGGGGTAGTAACTATGGCTACACCTTC
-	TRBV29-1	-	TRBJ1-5	CSVTDSRGGNQPQHF	TGCAGCGTTACCGACAGCAGAGGGGGCAATCAGCCCCAGCATTTT
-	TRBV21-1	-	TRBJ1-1	CASSKEVREVVGNTEAFF	TGTGCCAGCAGCAAAGAGGTCAGGGAGGTTGTAGGTAACACTGAAGCTTTCTTT
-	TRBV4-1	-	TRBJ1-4	CASSQGGKGPRKDNEKLFF	TGCGCCAGCAGCCAAGGAGGCAAGGGGCCCCGCAAGGATAATGAAAAACTGTTTTTT
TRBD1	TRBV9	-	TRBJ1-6	CASSVQGENSPLHF	TGTGCCAGCAGCGTTCAGGGGGAGAATTCACCCCTCCACTTT
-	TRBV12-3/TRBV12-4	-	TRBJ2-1	CASSQDTPFDEQFF	TGTGCCAGCAGTCAGGACACTCCATTTGATGAGCAGTTCTTC
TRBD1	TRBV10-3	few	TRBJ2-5	CTINGQAQETQYF	TGTACCATCAATGGACAGGCGCAAGAGACCCAGTACTTC
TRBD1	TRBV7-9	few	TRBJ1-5	CASSQGRTGVQPQHF	TGTGCCAGCAGCCAAGGACGGACAGGGGTACAGCCCCAGCATTTT
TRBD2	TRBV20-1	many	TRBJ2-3	CSASLGLAGAFYETDTQYF	TGCAGTGCTAGTCTGGGACTAGCGGGAGCGTTTTATGAGACAGATACGCAGTATTTT